This TCR beta chain stems from a study of T cell responses to AZD1222 COVID-19 vaccine (dated by TCRdb to about 2021). Regarding the study in general: AZD1222 recipients given second doses at about 4 weeks or at about 12 weeks were pooled, since spike-specific TCR depth and breadth were not found to differ between the two schedules. Trial participants were enrolled into age subgroups of 18-55, 56-69 and 70-plus years, which contained 148, 28 and 57 TCR-sequenced participants, respectively. TCR sequencing was performed for about 250 trial participants, of whom about 200 were given two doses of AZD1222 and around 26 were given two doses of MenACWY control vaccine.

On this clone itself: This clone's antigen is unknown. No base qualities exist here, and no much larger clone lies one base off it.

The CDR3 holds 11 amino acids from the cysteine to the phenylalanine. The retained sequence is limited to the CDR3, 33 bases, with the frame set at the first base. V is clipped by 10 bases and J by 0 bases, and the sequence between their germline boundaries is 6 bases long. The germline V gene sets CDR1 to MNHEY and CDR2 to SVGAGI. Broad study findings and their caveats: Because no samples from the day 14 peak response were available, repertoires could be characterized only after the peak T cell response. CD4 TCRs associated with the vaccine covered the entire spike protein, and the dominant responses were in regions 160-218 and 743-854. Most participants were white British and females outnumbered males, and the authors suggested that clonal diversity may have been underestimated. Nearly half of unique spike-specific TCRs reportedly recognized epitopes outside regions mutated in the B.1.351 and B.1.1.7 variants. Only 5 to 7 AZD1222 recipients were SARS-CoV-2 seropositive at baseline, limiting conclusions about previously exposed vaccinees. In the small 56-69-year group, the increase in depth fell short of significance, most likely because of low power. Spike-specific TCR breadth and depth rose significantly after two AZD1222 doses compared with day 0 and with MenACWY recipients.

The meaning of the sample's time point label: baseline before first vaccination. Vaccinee samples were obtained from the UK trials COV001 and COV002, which included a single-blind randomized controlled phase 2/3 trial of AZD1222 (ChAdOx1 nCoV-19) in healthy adults. For TCRbeta chain sequencing, PBMC samples were collected from trial participants at day 0 and at day 28 after the second dose. The CDR3 regions of human TCRbeta chains were analyzed by immunosequencing. The authors processed their data as follows. TCRs in the repertoires were compared against a reference library of SARS-CoV-2-specific TCRs that had been generated with the MIRA antigen-specificity platform. Breadth was defined as the fraction of unique TCRs that were SARS-CoV-2-associated, and depth was defined as the fraction of total T cells that were SARS-CoV-2-associated. Using the MIRA data, each spike-specific TCR was mapped to the spike region that the TCR reacts to and placed in a CD4 or CD8 class. Log10-transformed breadth and depth values were compared by one-way ANOVA with Sidak's multiple comparisons tests. The source is immuneACCESS, and TCRdb retained only in-frame sequences with V and J called. Part of the clones is not carried over; for the studies checked, unresolved V genes explain less than half of this, and the remainder is unexplained. That table supplies the V and J calls and clone size; D and trimming were determined from the DNA. Across this sample there are about 120,000 clones, with around 90% seen only once. Around 9.6% of the sample rests with the top ten.

Specimen: peripheral blood, collected on day 0 of AZD1222 vaccination. This sequence was found in an adult in good health. The rearranged segments are TRBV6-5 and TRBJ1-1, and the D gene may be TRBD1, 5 bases matching. CDR3 region: CATRVNTEAFF. The nucleotide sequence is TGTGCCACCAGGGTGAACACTGAAGCTTTCTTT.